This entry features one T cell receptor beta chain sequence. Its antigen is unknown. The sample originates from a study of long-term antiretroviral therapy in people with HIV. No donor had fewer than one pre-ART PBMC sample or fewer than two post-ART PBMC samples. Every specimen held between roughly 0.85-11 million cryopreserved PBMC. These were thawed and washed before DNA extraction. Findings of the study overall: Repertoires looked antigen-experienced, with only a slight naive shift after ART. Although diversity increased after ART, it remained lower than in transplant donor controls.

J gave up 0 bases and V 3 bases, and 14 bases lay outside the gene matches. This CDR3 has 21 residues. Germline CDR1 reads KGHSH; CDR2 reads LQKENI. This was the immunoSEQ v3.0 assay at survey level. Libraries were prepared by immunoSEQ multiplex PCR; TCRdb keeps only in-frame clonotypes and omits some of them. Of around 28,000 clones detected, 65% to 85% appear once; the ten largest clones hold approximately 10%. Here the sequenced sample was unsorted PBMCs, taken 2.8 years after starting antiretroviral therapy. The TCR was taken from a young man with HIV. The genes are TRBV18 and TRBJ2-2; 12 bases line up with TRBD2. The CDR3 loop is CASSPLPAPSGGAPNTGELFF. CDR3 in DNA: TGTGCCAGCTCACCCCTCCCGGCGCCTAGCGGGGGGGCCCCGAACACCGGGGAGCTGTTTTTT.